This TCR beta chain was identified in a study of cytomegalovirus exposure and HLA in healthy donors. Study-level points and caveats: The study listed approximately 160 cytomegalovirus-associated TCR beta chains. With later analysis, a missense DCLRE1C variant became linked to TCR beta V- and J-gene trimming. Sequencing artifact likely explains a cluster of highly shared sequence variants.

On this clone: The target antigen is unknown.

V trimming: 2 bases; J trimming: 1 base; junction bases outside the gene matches: 6. The CDR3 consists of 18 residues. The germline CDR1 and CDR2 sequences are SGHTA and FQGTGA. The PCR made use of 60 Vbeta and 13 Jbeta primers. Profiling relied on immunoSEQ multiplex PCR, and the TCRdb table lists in-frame clones only, not all of them. The data show around 110,000 clones, less than 80% seen once. The chain recombines TRBV7-3 with TRBJ2-6, with 9 bases fitting TRBD1. The sequenced sample was PBMCs. The receptor was derived from a woman between 40 and 50 years old in good health and CMV-seropositive. As DNA, the CDR3 is TGTGCCAGCAGCTTATCGGGACAGGGCGGGTCTGGGGCCAACGTCCTGACTTTC. Its protein is CASSLSGQGGSGANVLTF.